The 32 T cell receptor beta chains presented below share a single source sample, sequenced in a study of cytomegalovirus exposure and HLA in healthy donors. The data were produced by immunoSEQ multiplex PCR, yet TCRdb's version contains in-frame clones alone and is incomplete. The data show tens of thousands of clones, with 92% seen just once and approximately 5.3% held by the top ten. Sequencing was carried out using PBMCs. Every receptor here comes from a man younger than 35 in good health and CMV-seropositive.

V is TRBV28 and J is TRBJ2-3; 11 bases fit TRBD2. In germline, CDR1 is MDHEN, CDR2 SYDVKM. The CDR3 has 17 amino acids. The V and J ends lost 3 bases and 6 bases, in that order; junction bases with no gene match: 11. The CDR3 DNA reads as TGTGCCAGCAGTTTGGCACTAGCGGGGGTGGGCAGGGATACGCAGTATTTT. Translated, it gives CASSLALAGVGRDTQYF.

This chain joins TRBV28 and TRBJ2-7; 12 bases line up with TRBD1. The V segment lost 5 bases and the J segment 2 bases; nucleotides outside the gene matches: 7. Germline values: CDR1 MDHEN, CDR2 SYDVKM. The CDR3 extends over 16 amino acids. The CDR3 reads CASSEAGTGGAYEQYF. DNA for the CDR3: TGTGCCAGCAGTGAAGCCGGGACAGGGGGCGCCTACGAGCAGTACTTC.

V is TRBV7-2 and J is TRBJ2-1, with D possibly matching TRBD1 (5 bases). Germline CDR1 reads SGHTA; CDR2 reads FQGNSA. The CDR3 loop spans 14 amino acids. With 2 bases removed from V and 2 bases from J, the gap between germline ends came to 7 bases. This chain's CDR3 is CASSLMTAYNEQFF. The CDR3 DNA sequence: TGTGCCAGCAGCTTAATGACAGCCTACAATGAGCAGTTCTTC.

The chain joins TRBV27 to TRBJ2-3; 7 nucleotides match TRBD2. Trimming took 2 bases from V and 0 from J; bases not matched to a gene: 5. The length of the CDR3 is 16 residues. CDR1 is MNHEY and CDR2 is SMNVEV in the germline V gene (reference sequence). CDR3 region: CASSLGLAVSTDTQYF. CDR3 bases: TGTGCCAGCAGTTTAGGGCTAGCGGTAAGCACAGATACGCAGTATTTT.

Only one count was recorded for this clone. V gene TRBV19 combines with J gene TRBJ2-1; the D is unclear. The V and J ends lost 4 bases and 0 bases respectively, with 7 bases between them. The CDR3 length is 14 residues. Germline V gene lookup returns CDR1 LNHDA and CDR2 SQIVND (reference sequence). The CDR3 DNA follows: TGTGCCAGTAGTAAGTACACCTCCTACAATGAGCAGTTCTTC. It codes for CASSKYTSYNEQFF.

The V gene is TRBV5-1, the J gene TRBJ2-1; a weak D match, TRBD1 (6 bases). This CDR3 region has 13 residues. CDR1 is SGHRS, CDR2 YFSETQ, per germline. V gave up 0 bases and J gave up 9 bases, with 10 bases separating them. For the CDR3, the DNA is TGCGCCAGCAGCTTGGCCCAGGGGACTGAGCAGTTCTTC. Translation: CASSLAQGTEQFF. The entire variable domain, with the rest obtained from reference TRBV5-1 and TRBJ2-1, is as follows: KAGVTQTPRYLIKTRGQQVTLSCSPISGHRSVSWYQQTPGQGLQFLFEYFSETQRNKGNFPGRFSGRQFSNSRSEMNVSTLELGDSALYLCASSLAQGTEQFFGPGTRLTVL.

This chain connects TRBV19 to TRBJ2-7; the match to TRBD2 covers 14 bases. Germline CDR1 is LNHDA and CDR2 is SQIVND (reference sequence). The V gene end was trimmed by 5 bases and the J gene end by 11 bases; junction bases not matched to a gene: 5. The CDR3 extends over 13 amino acids. The CDR3 protein is CASSLGLAGEEYF. DNA for the CDR3: TGTGCCAGTAGTCTGGGACTAGCGGGAGAGGAGTACTTC.

The V and J genes are TRBV27 and TRBJ1-2; unclear D gene. There are 14 residues in the CDR3. In germline, CDR1 is MNHEY, CDR2 SMNVEV (reference sequence). Trimming left V 3 bases short and J 8 bases short, with 16 bases between. The CDR3 bases are TGTGCCAGCAGTTTGCGGGATAGTTCGAGCGGCTACACCTTC. The encoded protein is CASSLRDSSSGYTF.

The chain couples TRBV4-2 to TRBJ1-5, with 9 bases identical to TRBD1. The CDR3 length is 16 residues. The V and J ends lost 3 bases and 6 bases, in that order; junction bases with no gene match: 9. The germline V gene has CDR1 LGHNA and CDR2 YNFKEQ. CDR3 nucleotides: TGTGCCAGCAGCCAGTTCGGGACAGGGAACCGTCAGCCCCAGCATTTT. Its translation is CASSQFGTGNRQPQHF.

CDR3 in amino acids: CASSYLGLAGEQYF. For the CDR3, the DNA is TGTGCCAGCAGTTACTTGGGACTAGCGGGCGAGCAGTACTTC. The chain uses TRBV6-5 and TRBJ2-7; 12 bases agree with TRBD2. J gave up 6 bases and V 1 base, and 1 base lay outside the gene matches. Germline V gene data show CDR1 as MNHEY and CDR2 as SVGAGI. The CDR3 spans 14 residues.

CDR3 sequence: CASSVGAGPTDTQYF. The CDR3 region has the DNA TGTGCCAGCAGTGTCGGAGCGGGGCCCACAGATACGCAGTATTTT. This chain joins TRBV6-4 and TRBJ2-3, with TRBD2 matching 7 bases. Looked up from germline, CDR1 is MRHNA and CDR2 is SNTAGT. The junction had 6 bases not matched to a gene; V was cut back by 4 bases and J by 2 bases. The CDR3 extends over 15 amino acids.

This clone appeared a single time. This CDR3 is CASSHPPGRTYEQYF. DNA of the CDR3: TGCGCCAGCAGCCACCCCCCTGGGAGAACCTACGAGCAGTACTTC. This chain links TRBV4-1 with TRBJ2-7, with D maybe TRBD2 (5 bases). This CDR3 has 15 amino acids. V gave up 3 bases and J gave up 2 bases, with 14 bases separating them. Per the germline V gene, CDR1 is MGHRA and CDR2 is YSYEKL.

The chain recombines TRBV6-1 with TRBJ1-4; a possible D gene is TRBD1 (6 bases). Trimming shortened V by 2 bases and J by 8 bases, and 15 bases separated the two germline ends. The V gene's germline CDR1 is MNHNS and CDR2 SASEGT. The CDR3 loop spans 15 amino acids. The CDR3 DNA sequence: TGTGCCAGCAGTGAACTTACAGGGACGGGCGAAAAACTGTTTTTT. This codes for CASSELTGTGEKLFF.

This chain joins TRBV7-9 and TRBJ2-7; 11 bases line up with TRBD2. The junction had 14 bases not matched to a gene; V was cut back by 5 bases and J by 5 bases. The germline V gene has CDR1 SEHNR and CDR2 FQNEAQ (reference sequence). This CDR3 has 17 amino acids. CDR3 coding DNA: TGTGCCAGCAGCACACGTCTCTTAGCGGGAGGGGTCCACGAGCAGTACTTC. Its protein product is CASSTRLLAGGVHEQYF.

The rearrangement uses TRBV6-5 and TRBJ2-7, with a possible D match to TRBD2 (6 bases). Trimming cost V 8 bases and J 7 bases, with 18 bases left between them. The CDR3 consists of 13 residues. In germline, CDR1 is MNHEY, CDR2 SVGAGI. The CDR3 loop is CASCIGTFGEQYF. CDR3 bases: TGTGCCAGCTGCATCGGGACTTTCGGGGAGCAGTACTTC.

The chain recombines TRBV9 with TRBJ1-2, with no clear D. The V and J ends lost 3 bases and 2 bases respectively, with 11 bases between them. CDR1 and CDR2 (germline): SGDLS, YYNGEE. The CDR3 is 14 residues long. The DNA of the CDR3 is TGTGCCAGCAGCGCCCTAGCAGAAAACTATGGCTACACCTTC. This sequence encodes CASSALAENYGYTF.

The sample holds one count of this clone. This chain links TRBV7-3 with TRBJ2-7, with 11 positions matching TRBD2. CDR1 and CDR2 (germline): SGHTA, FQGTGA. The CDR3 has 17 amino acids. V shed 5 bases and J 2 bases; nucleotides not matched to a gene: 11. CDR3 in DNA: TGTGCCAGCAGCCCTCGGGGCCTAGCGGGAGGAACCTACGAGCAGTACTTC. The encoded protein is CASSPRGLAGGTYEQYF.

J is TRBJ2-6 and V is TRBV19, with 10 bases identical to TRBD1. Germline V lookup: CDR1 LNHDA, CDR2 SQIVND (reference sequence). V trimming: 5 bases; J trimming: 2 bases; junction bases outside the gene matches: 9. The CDR3 runs 18 residues. In DNA form, the CDR3 reads TGTGCCAGTAGTTTCCGGGACAGGGGTCCTACTGGGGCCAACGTCCTGACTTTC. This gives the protein CASSFRDRGPTGANVLTF.

The chain employs TRBV28 and TRBJ1-1; D not certain. The V gene's germline CDR1 is MDHEN and CDR2 SYDVKM. V gave up 2 bases and J gave up 1 base, with 11 bases separating them. The length of the CDR3 is 15 residues. This chain's CDR3 is CASSLPHRSNTEAFF. CDR3 in DNA: TGTGCCAGCAGTTTACCCCACAGATCGAACACTGAAGCTTTCTTT.

This clone has a single count. This chain uses TRBV4-2 with TRBJ1-5; D unresolved. Germline V gene data show CDR1 as LGHNA and CDR2 as YNFKEQ. V lost 1 base, J lost 3 bases, and 10 bases lay in between. This CDR3 comprises 15 residues. The chain's CDR3 is CASSQGTRNNQPQHF. In DNA form, the CDR3 reads TGTGCCAGCAGCCAAGGAACCAGGAACAATCAGCCCCAGCATTTT.

The J gene is TRBJ2-5, the V gene TRBV11-2, with 9 bases fitting TRBD1. Losses at the gene ends were 5 bases for V and 5 bases for J; bases not matched to a gene: 6. Germline V gives CDR1 SGHAT, CDR2 FQNNGV. The CDR3 covers 14 residues. As DNA, the CDR3 is TGTGCCAGCAGCCTAGGGACAGGGAAGGAGACCCAGTACTTC. Amino acids: CASSLGTGKETQYF.

V usage is TRBV25-1 and J usage is TRBJ2-7; weak D call: TRBD1 (5 bases). CDR3 length: 14 residues. Looked up from germline, CDR1 is MGHDK and CDR2 is SYGVNS. With 3 bases removed from V and 7 bases from J, the gap between germline ends came to 16 bases. The CDR3 DNA follows: TGTGCCAGCAGTGATCTTGACAGACCTACGGAGCAGTACTTC. Protein sequence: CASSDLDRPTEQYF.

V usage is TRBV5-6 and J usage is TRBJ2-6; the D gene is possibly TRBD1 (6 bases). The CDR3 has 17 residues. Trimming left V 3 bases short and J 2 bases short, with 15 bases between. CDR1 is SGHDT, CDR2 YYEEEE, per germline. The CDR3 DNA reads TGTGCCAGCAGCTCAGGTCCTACAGGGACTGGGGCCAACGTCCTGACTTTC. It encodes CASSSGPTGTGANVLTF. Supplemented by reference TRBV5-6 and TRBJ2-6, the full variable domain reads DAGVTQSPTHLIKTRGQQVTLRCSPKSGHDTVSWYQQALGQGPQFIFQYYEEEERQRGNFPDRFSGHQFPNYSSELNVNALLLGDSALYLCASSSGPTGTGANVLTFGAGSRLTVL.

The chain recombines TRBV7-6 with TRBJ2-7; possibly TRBD2 for D (6 bases). Germline CDR1 is SGHVS and CDR2 is FNYEAQ. The CDR3 spans 13 residues. V was pared by 1 base and J by 6 bases, with 10 bases between. The CDR3 nucleotides read TGTGCCAGCAGCTTAGGTCCAGCGGGCGAGCAGTACTTC. This sequence encodes CASSLGPAGEQYF.

This chain joins TRBV18 and TRBJ1-2; D remains ambiguous. V dropped 3 bases and J dropped 7 bases, with 9 bases sitting between them. Germline loops: CDR1 KGHSH, CDR2 LQKENI. This CDR3 spans 12 amino acids. As DNA, the CDR3 is TGTGCCAGCTCACCGGAGAGCCCTGGCTACACCTTC. This translates into CASSPESPGYTF.

The rearrangement links TRBV2 to TRBJ2-7; D not certain. This CDR3 spans 10 amino acids. The germline gives CDR1 SNHLY, CDR2 FYNNEI. The V end lost 8 bases, the J end lost 3 bases, and 5 bases lay between the germline ends. The CDR3 DNA sequence: TGTGCCAGCTCGGGCTACGAGCAGTACTTC. Protein: CASSGYEQYF.

Judged by abundance, this clone is medium-sized (0.01 to 0.1%). V is TRBV6-1 and J is TRBJ2-2, with 8 bases that match TRBD2. The CDR3 consists of 14 residues. Germline-derived CDR1 and CDR2 are MNHNS and SASEGT. Trimming at V came to 5 bases and at J to 5 bases, leaving 4 bases not matched to a gene. This CDR3 is CASSPGLETGELFF. CDR3 sequence (DNA): TGTGCCAGCAGTCCGGGACTAGAGACCGGGGAGCTGTTTTTT.

The chain recombines TRBV28 with TRBJ1-2, with TRBD1 matching over 8 bases. The CDR3 extends over 14 amino acids. Germline loops: CDR1 MDHEN, CDR2 SYDVKM. V gave up 2 bases and J gave up 8 bases; unmatched junction bases: 7. The CDR3 bases are TGTGCCAGCAGTTTAGACAGGGGCTCTATCGGCTACACCTTC. Amino acids: CASSLDRGSIGYTF.

The chain is built from TRBV6-4 and TRBJ2-1, with 7 bases lining up with TRBD1. From germline, CDR1 is MRHNA and CDR2 SNTAGT. V gave up 0 bases and J gave up 6 bases; unmatched junction bases: 5. CDR3 length: 15 amino acids. The CDR3 loop is CASSDSVQGSNEQFF. The CDR3 DNA is TGTGCCAGCAGTGACTCGGTACAGGGGAGCAATGAGCAGTTCTTC.

With respect to this clone: One end of the junction does not line up with germline, which may come from a read error. The genes are TRBV5-4 and TRBJ2-7; 11 nucleotides match TRBD2. The CDR3 consists of 17 residues. Germline V gene data show CDR1 as SGHNT and CDR2 as YYREEE (reference sequence). CDR3 loop: CASTLTSGANPPYEQYF. DNA of the CDR3: TGTGCCAGCACCTTGACTAGCGGGGCAAATCCCCCCTACGAGCAGTACTTC.

The chain combines TRBV10-3 with TRBJ2-7; TRBD2 matches 14 bases. The CDR3 runs to 16 residues. V lost 2 bases, J lost 5 bases, and 5 bases stayed unmatched. Germline V CDR1 and CDR2: ENHRY, SYGVKD. The CDR3 coding sequence is TGTGCCATCAGTGAGCCGGGACTAGCGGGAGCTAACGAGCAGTACTTC. Its protein is CAISEPGLAGANEQYF.

The V and J genes are TRBV11-2 and TRBJ2-2; 9 positions match TRBD2. The CDR3 has 16 amino acids. CDR1 SGHAT and CDR2 FQNNGV come from the germline V gene. V dropped 5 bases and J dropped 1; count of bases not matched to a gene: 5. CDR3 nucleotide sequence: TGTGCCAGCAGCCCTATAGCGGGAGAGAACACCGGGGAGCTGTTTTTT. Translating it yields CASSPIAGENTGELFF.